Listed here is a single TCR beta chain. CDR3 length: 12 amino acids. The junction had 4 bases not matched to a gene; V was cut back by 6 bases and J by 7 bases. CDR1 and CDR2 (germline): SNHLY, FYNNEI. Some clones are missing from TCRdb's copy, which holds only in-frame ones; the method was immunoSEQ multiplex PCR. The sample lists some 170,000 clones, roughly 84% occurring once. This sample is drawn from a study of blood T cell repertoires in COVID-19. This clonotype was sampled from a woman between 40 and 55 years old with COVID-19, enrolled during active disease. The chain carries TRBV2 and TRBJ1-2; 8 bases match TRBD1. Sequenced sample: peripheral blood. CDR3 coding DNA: TGTGCCAGCAGGCCCGGGACAGGTGGCTACACCTTC. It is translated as CASRPGTGGYTF.